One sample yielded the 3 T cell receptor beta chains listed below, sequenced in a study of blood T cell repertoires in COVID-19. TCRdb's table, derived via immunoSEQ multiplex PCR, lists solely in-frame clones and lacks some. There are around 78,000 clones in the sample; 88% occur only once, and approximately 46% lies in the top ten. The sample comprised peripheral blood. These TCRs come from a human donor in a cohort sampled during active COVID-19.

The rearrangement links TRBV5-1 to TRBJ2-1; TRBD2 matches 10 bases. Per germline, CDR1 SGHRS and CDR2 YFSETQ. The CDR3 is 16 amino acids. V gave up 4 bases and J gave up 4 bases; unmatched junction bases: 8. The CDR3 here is CASSPEGTSVYNEQFF. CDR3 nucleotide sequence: TGCGCCAGCAGCCCGGAAGGGACTAGCGTATACAATGAGCAGTTCTTC.

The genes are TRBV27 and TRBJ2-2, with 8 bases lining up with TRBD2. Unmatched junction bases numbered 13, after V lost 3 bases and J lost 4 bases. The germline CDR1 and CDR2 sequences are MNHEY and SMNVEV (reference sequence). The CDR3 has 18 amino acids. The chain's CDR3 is CASSLLLQRERGTGELFF. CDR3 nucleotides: TGTGCCAGCAGTTTGTTACTACAGCGGGAGAGGGGCACCGGGGAGCTGTTTTTT.

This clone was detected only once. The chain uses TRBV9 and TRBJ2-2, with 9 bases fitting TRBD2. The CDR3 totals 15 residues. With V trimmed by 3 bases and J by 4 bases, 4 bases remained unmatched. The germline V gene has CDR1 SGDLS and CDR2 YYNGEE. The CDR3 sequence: CASSASGTITGELFF. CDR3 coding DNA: TGTGCCAGCAGCGCTAGCGGGACTATCACCGGGGAGCTGTTTTTT.